Below, 26 T cell receptor beta chains from the same sample are listed, as sequenced in a study of T cell responses to AZD1222 COVID-19 vaccine. The data were produced by immunoSEQ multiplex PCR, yet TCRdb's version contains in-frame clones alone and is incomplete. The sample has around 130,000 clones, over 85% seen once; the top ten hold about 3.1%. This sample comprised peripheral blood, obtained on day 0 of AZD1222 vaccination. These receptor sequences come from an adult in good health.

The sample holds one count of this clone. V gene TRBV9 combines with J gene TRBJ2-5, with 7 bases fitting TRBD2. The trim removed 6 bases at V and 4 bases at J, leaving 6 bases unmatched. Looked up from germline, CDR1 is SGDLS and CDR2 is YYNGEE. This CDR3 is 13 amino acids long. This CDR3 is CASTPRGGETQYF. For the CDR3, the DNA is TGTGCCAGCACTCCTCGCGGGGGAGAGACCCAGTACTTC. Looking up the rest from reference TRBV9 and TRBJ2-5 gives the full variable domain: DSGVTQTPKHLITATGQRVTLRCSPRSGDLSVYWYQQSLDQGLQFLIQYYNGEERAKGNILERFSAQQFPDLHSELNLSSLELGDSALYFCASTPRGGETQYFGPGTRLLVL.

The gene calls are TRBV10-3 and TRBJ1-4; 7 bases match TRBD1. The CDR3 extends over 11 amino acids. The junction had 6 bases not matched to a gene; V was cut back by 4 bases and J by 16 bases. Per the germline V gene, CDR1 is ENHRY and CDR2 is SYGVKD. CDR3 amino acids: CAISGGGETFF. The CDR3 DNA follows: TGTGCCATCAGTGGAGGGGGCGAAACGTTTTTT.

The chain links TRBV6-2 or TRBV6-3 to TRBJ2-3, with D tentatively TRBD1 (5 bases). The germline V and J ends were trimmed by 2 bases and 6 bases, with 18 bases remaining between them. This CDR3 is 16 amino acids long. Per germline, CDR1 MNHEY and CDR2 SVGEGT. The CDR3 sequence: CASSYPRTNLEDTQYF. Written as DNA, the CDR3 is TGTGCCAGCAGTTACCCCAGGACAAACCTGGAGGATACGCAGTATTTT.

The chain employs TRBV27 and TRBJ2-1, with 7 bases identical to TRBD2. Germline-derived CDR1 and CDR2 are MNHEY and SMNVEV (reference sequence). After removal of 6 bases from V and 3 bases from J, the junction contained 5 bases not matched to a gene. The CDR3 length is 14 residues. As DNA, the CDR3 is TGTGCCAGCAGGATGGGACTAAACTACAATGAGCAGTTCTTC. As protein: CASRMGLNYNEQFF.

V is TRBV28 and J is TRBJ1-4; D is unclear. Germline CDR1 and CDR2: MDHEN and SYDVKM. This CDR3 is built from 15 residues. V lost 1 base and J lost 5, with 11 bases in between. The CDR3 here is CASSLSGFGNEKLFF. The CDR3 DNA follows: TGTGCCAGCAGTTTATCAGGATTCGGAAATGAAAAACTGTTTTTT.

The chain is built from TRBV18 and TRBJ1-1; 9 bases agree with TRBD1. Germline V gives CDR1 KGHSH, CDR2 LQKENI. The CDR3 has 16 residues. With V trimmed by 4 bases and J by 4 bases, 10 bases remained unmatched. The CDR3 region is CASSLGTGKLGTEAFF. The CDR3, as DNA: TGTGCCAGCTCACTAGGGACAGGGAAATTGGGCACTGAAGCTTTCTTT. Looking up the rest from reference TRBV18 and TRBJ1-1 gives the full variable domain: NAGVMQNPRHLVRRRGQEARLRCSPMKGHSHVYWYRQLPEEGLKFMVYLQKENIIDESGMPKERFSAEFPKEGPSILRIQQVVRGDSAAYFCASSLGTGKLGTEAFFGQGTRLTVV.

The chain recombines TRBV4-1 with TRBJ1-3; D ambiguous. Trimming took 1 base from V and 0 from J, leaving 7 bases between them. CDR3 length: 15 residues. CDR1 and CDR2 (germline): MGHRA, YSYEKL. CDR3 coding DNA: TGCGCCAGCAGCCAAGTGGACCTCTCTGGAAACACCATATATTTT. This encodes CASSQVDLSGNTIYF.

This chain uses TRBV28 with TRBJ1-1; TRBD1 matches at 10 bases. The germline V gene has CDR1 MDHEN and CDR2 SYDVKM. The CDR3 extends over 16 amino acids. Germline trimming cut 5 bases from V and 6 bases from J; bases unmatched to any gene: 12. The CDR3 reads CASSATGGNHKAEAFF. The CDR3, as DNA: TGTGCCAGCAGTGCGACAGGGGGCAATCATAAAGCTGAAGCTTTCTTT.

The J gene is TRBJ2-1, the V gene TRBV5-1; 9 bases map to TRBD1. Germline CDR1 reads SGHRS; CDR2 reads YFSETQ. This CDR3 spans 15 amino acids. The J segment lost 7 bases and the V segment lost 5 bases, leaving 10 bases of the junction unmatched. CDR3 in amino acids: CASRTGTGLTNEQFF. CDR3 nucleotides: TGCGCCAGCAGGACCGGGACAGGGTTGACGAATGAGCAGTTCTTC.

The chain recombines TRBV7-6 with TRBJ2-1, with 11 bases matching TRBD2. V lost 3 bases and J lost 6; bases outside the gene matches: 4. The length of the CDR3 is 15 residues. CDR1 is SGHVS and CDR2 is FNYEAQ in the germline V gene. In nucleotides, the CDR3 is TGTGCCAGCAGCTTGGGGACTAGCGGCTCCAATGAGCAGTTCTTC. Its protein product is CASSLGTSGSNEQFF. Full variable domain (outside the CDR3, taken from reference TRBV7-6 and TRBJ2-1): GAGVSQSPRYKVTKRGQDVALRCDPISGHVSLYWYRQALGQGPEFLTYFNYEAQQDKSGLPNDRFSAERPEGSISTLTIQRTEQRDSAMYRCASSLGTSGSNEQFFGPGTRLTVL.

The CDR3 sequence: CASSWRTDYNEQFF. The CDR3 coding sequence is TGTGCCAGCAGCTGGCGGACGGATTACAATGAGCAGTTCTTC. The chain joins TRBV5-4 to TRBJ2-1, with D unresolved. From germline, CDR1 is SGHNT and CDR2 YYREEE (reference sequence). This CDR3 contains 14 residues. Trimming took 3 bases from V and 4 from J, leaving 11 bases between them.

This clone appeared a single time. This chain links TRBV28 with TRBJ1-1; D not resolved. This CDR3 region has 14 residues. The V end lost 5 bases, the J end lost 1 base, and 11 bases lay between the germline ends. In germline, CDR1 is MDHEN, CDR2 SYDVKM. The CDR3 loop is CASSIGNSNTEAFF. Written as DNA, the CDR3 is TGTGCCAGCAGTATCGGCAACTCGAACACTGAAGCTTTCTTT.

This clone has a single count. The chain links TRBV5-4 to TRBJ2-7, with D perhaps TRBD2 (6 bases). The CDR3 totals 15 residues. V lost 0 bases and J lost 5, with 15 bases in between. The V gene's germline CDR1 is SGHNT and CDR2 YYREEE (reference sequence). Written as DNA, the CDR3 is TGTGCCAGCAGCTTGGCCCAGCGCACGGGGGACGAGCAGTACTTC. This gives the protein CASSLAQRTGDEQYF.

The chain carries TRBV4-1 and TRBJ1-4; unclear D gene. This CDR3 contains 15 residues. Looked up from germline, CDR1 is MGHRA and CDR2 is YSYEKL. Trimming stripped 0 bases from V and 4 bases from J, with 9 bases between. CDR3 in amino acids: CASSQDPTINEKLFF. CDR3 DNA sequence: TGCGCCAGCAGCCAAGATCCGACCATTAATGAAAAACTGTTTTTT.

The gene calls are TRBV3-1 (or the pseudogene TRBV3-2) and TRBJ1-1; D possibly corresponds to TRBD1 (5 bases). V was shortened by 4 bases and J by 2 bases, with 11 bases between the two germline ends. This CDR3 is built from 14 residues. Germline loops: CDR1 LGHDT, CDR2 YNNKEL (reference sequence). CDR3 sequence reads: CASSPLTANTEAFF. In nucleotides, the CDR3 is TGTGCCAGCAGCCCTCTGACAGCTAACACTGAAGCTTTCTTT.

The table lists this clone with a few counts. This chain links TRBV5-4 with TRBJ1-2; tentatively, D is TRBD1 (5 bases). The germline V gene encodes CDR1 SGHNT and CDR2 YYREEE (reference sequence). V was pared by 1 base and J by 4 bases, with 8 bases between. This CDR3 is 13 amino acids long. The CDR3 reads CASSLRQSYGYTF. As DNA, the CDR3 is TGTGCCAGCAGCTTGAGACAGTCCTATGGCTACACCTTC.

This sequence joins TRBV5-1 and TRBJ2-2; D gene unclear. Trimming took 7 bases from V and 4 from J, leaving 17 bases between them. The CDR3 spans 15 residues. The germline gives CDR1 SGHRS, CDR2 YFSETQ. This CDR3 reads CASLSGSGGTGELFF. The CDR3 coding sequence is TGCGCCAGCCTTTCCGGATCGGGCGGCACCGGGGAGCTGTTTTTT.

The V and J genes are TRBV3-1 (or the pseudogene TRBV3-2) and TRBJ1-5, with a tentative D call TRBD1 (5 bases). V dropped 1 base and J dropped 7 bases, with 11 bases sitting between them. Per germline, CDR1 LGHDT and CDR2 YNNKEL (reference sequence). CDR3 length: 14 amino acids. CDR3 nucleotide sequence: TGTGCCAGCAGCCAAGGAGGGACTCAACAGCCCCAGCATTTT. This codes for CASSQGGTQQPQHF.

This clone was seen just once. This chain joins TRBV9 and TRBJ1-3; D remains unclear. This CDR3 has 15 amino acids. Germline CDR1 SGDLS, CDR2 YYNGEE. Trimming left V 0 bases short and J 0 bases short, with 7 bases between. The CDR3 loop reads CASSVAGSSGNTIYF. Written as DNA, the CDR3 is TGTGCCAGCAGCGTAGCTGGGAGCTCTGGAAACACCATATATTTT.

This sequence joins TRBV18 and TRBJ1-2, with 9 bases lining up with TRBD1. From germline, CDR1 is KGHSH and CDR2 LQKENI. This CDR3 has 15 amino acids. V lost 3 bases, J lost 3 bases, and 5 bases stayed unmatched. The DNA of the CDR3 is TGTGCCAGCTCACCGGGGACAGGGCCGGACTATGGCTACACCTTC. This gives the protein CASSPGTGPDYGYTF.

The chain employs TRBV28 and TRBJ2-7; 8 bases fit TRBD2. Germline assignment: CDR1 MDHEN and CDR2 SYDVKM. This CDR3 is 15 amino acids long. J was trimmed by 3 bases and V by 3 bases; bases with no gene match: 7. CDR3 sequence: CASSFFAGGGYEQYF. DNA for the CDR3: TGTGCCAGCAGTTTCTTTGCGGGAGGAGGCTACGAGCAGTACTTC.

The chain combines TRBV27 with TRBJ2-3, with unresolved D. This CDR3 is built from 12 residues. Between the trimmed V and J ends, which lost 9 bases and 2 bases, there was a span of 9 bases. Germline V gene data show CDR1 as MNHEY and CDR2 as SMNVEV (reference sequence). CDR3 sequence: CASQETTDTQYF. Written as DNA, the CDR3 is TGTGCCAGTCAGGAGACCACAGATACGCAGTATTTT.

V gene TRBV7-9 combines with J gene TRBJ2-5, with D perhaps matching TRBD1 (6 bases). With 4 bases removed from V and 3 bases from J, the gap between germline ends came to 12 bases. The CDR3 has 14 residues. The germline gives CDR1 SEHNR, CDR2 FQNEAQ (reference sequence). The CDR3 region is CASSYLRQEETQYF. CDR3 coding DNA: TGTGCCAGCAGCTACCTCCGACAGGAAGAGACCCAGTACTTC.

The V and J genes are TRBV19 and TRBJ2-1, with a weak D call TRBD1 (6 bases). This CDR3 contains 14 residues. V dropped 5 bases and J dropped 7 bases, with 15 bases sitting between them. CDR1 and CDR2 from the germline V gene are LNHDA and SQIVND (reference sequence). CDR3: CASSPGTLRNEQFF. The CDR3 bases are TGTGCCAGTAGTCCAGGGACACTTAGGAATGAGCAGTTCTTC.

The genes are TRBV18 and TRBJ1-3; TRBD1 is a possible D gene (5 bases). The CDR3 has 14 residues. Germline-derived CDR1 and CDR2 are KGHSH and LQKENI. Trimming stripped 3 bases from V and 3 bases from J, with 9 bases between. CDR3 sequence (DNA): TGTGCCAGCTCACCGGAGGGGTATGGAAACACCATATATTTT. Protein sequence: CASSPEGYGNTIYF. The entire variable domain, with the rest obtained from reference TRBV18 and TRBJ1-3, is as follows: NAGVMQNPRHLVRRRGQEARLRCSPMKGHSHVYWYRQLPEEGLKFMVYLQKENIIDESGMPKERFSAEFPKEGPSILRIQQVVRGDSAAYFCASSPEGYGNTIYFGEGSWLTVV.

V is TRBV6-5 and J is TRBJ1-4; D gene unclear. Trimming shortened V by 8 bases and J by 0 bases, and 10 bases separated the two germline ends. This CDR3 spans 14 amino acids. Germline V gene sequence: CDR1 MNHEY, CDR2 SVGAGI. In DNA form, the CDR3 reads TGTGCCAGCCGGAGACCTGCAACTAATGAAAAACTGTTTTTT. Translated, it gives CASRRPATNEKLFF.